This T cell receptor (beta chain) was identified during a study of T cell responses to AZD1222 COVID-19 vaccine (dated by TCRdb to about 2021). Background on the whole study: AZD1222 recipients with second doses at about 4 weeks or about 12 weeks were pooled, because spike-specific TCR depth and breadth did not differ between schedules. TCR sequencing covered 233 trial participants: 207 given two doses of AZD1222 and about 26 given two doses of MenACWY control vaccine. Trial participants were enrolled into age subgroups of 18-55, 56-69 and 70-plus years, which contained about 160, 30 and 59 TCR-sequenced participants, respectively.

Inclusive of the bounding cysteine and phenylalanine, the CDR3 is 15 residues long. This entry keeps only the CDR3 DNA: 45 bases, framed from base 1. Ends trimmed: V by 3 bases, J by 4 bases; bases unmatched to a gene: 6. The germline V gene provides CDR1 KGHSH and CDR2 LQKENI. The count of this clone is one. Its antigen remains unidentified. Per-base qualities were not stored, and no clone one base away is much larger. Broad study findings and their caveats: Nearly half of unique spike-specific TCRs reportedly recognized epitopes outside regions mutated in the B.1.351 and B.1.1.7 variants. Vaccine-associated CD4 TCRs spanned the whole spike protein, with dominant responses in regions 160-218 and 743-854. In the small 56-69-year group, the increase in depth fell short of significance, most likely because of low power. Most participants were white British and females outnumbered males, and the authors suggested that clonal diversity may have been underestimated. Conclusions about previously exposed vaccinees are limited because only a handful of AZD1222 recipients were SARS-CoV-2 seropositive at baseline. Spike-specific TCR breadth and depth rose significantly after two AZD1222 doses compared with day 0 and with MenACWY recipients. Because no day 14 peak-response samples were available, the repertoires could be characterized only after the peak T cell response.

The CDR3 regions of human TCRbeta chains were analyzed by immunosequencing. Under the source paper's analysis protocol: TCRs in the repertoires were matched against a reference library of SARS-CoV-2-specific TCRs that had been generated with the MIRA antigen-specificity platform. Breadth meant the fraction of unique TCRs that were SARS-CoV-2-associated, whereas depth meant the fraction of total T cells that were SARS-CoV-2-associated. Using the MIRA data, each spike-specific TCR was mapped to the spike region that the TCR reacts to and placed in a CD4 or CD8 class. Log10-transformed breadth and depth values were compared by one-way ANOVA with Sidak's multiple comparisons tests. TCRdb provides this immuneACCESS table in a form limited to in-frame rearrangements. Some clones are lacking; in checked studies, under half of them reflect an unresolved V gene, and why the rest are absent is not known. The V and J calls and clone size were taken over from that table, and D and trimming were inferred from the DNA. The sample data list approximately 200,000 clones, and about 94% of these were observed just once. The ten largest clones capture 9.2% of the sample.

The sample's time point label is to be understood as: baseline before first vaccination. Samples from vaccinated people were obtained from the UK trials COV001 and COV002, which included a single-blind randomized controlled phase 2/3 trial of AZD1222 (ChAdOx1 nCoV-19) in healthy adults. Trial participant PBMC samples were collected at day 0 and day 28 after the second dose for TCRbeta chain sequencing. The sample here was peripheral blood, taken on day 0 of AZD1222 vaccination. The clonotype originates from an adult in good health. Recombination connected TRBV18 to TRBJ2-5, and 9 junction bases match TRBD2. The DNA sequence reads TGTGCCAGCTCACCTAGCGGGGGACGAGGAGAGACCCAGTACTTC. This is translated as CASSPSGGRGETQYF.